This TCR beta chain was captured by sequencing in a study of regulatory T cells in long-lasting Graves disease. Study-wide context: Over-5-year antithyroid drug use with positive TSH receptor antibodies defined persistent Graves' disease in the study. Study-wide findings and caveats: Newly diagnosed disease favored TRBV20-1 and TRBJ2-1 over persistent disease. Compared with new cases, persistent Graves' patients showed reduced TCR diversity.

HTBI primers from iRepertoire and Arm-PCR of CDR3 regions yielded the TCR beta libraries. MiXCR was run by TCRdb on the multiplex PCR reads, yielding one entry per CDR3 protein. The table records over 450,000 distinct CDR3 sequences, roughly 21% of them present only once. As to time point: persistent/refractory GD, antithyroid drugs over 5 years with positive TRAb. Generation of the TCR library employed RNA extracted from PBMCs. This clonotype showed up many times. The antigen remains undetermined. Germline V gene data show CDR1 as MDHEN and CDR2 as SYDVKM. Trimming left V 7 bases short and J 0 bases short, with 12 bases between. This CDR3 comprises 14 residues.

V and J are TRBV28 and TRBJ1-1, with D possibly TRBD1 on 6 matching bases. This receptor was obtained from a female donor with Graves disease. The source was peripheral blood mononuclear cells (PBMCs), collected when the disease was refractory, from a patient treated with antithyroid drugs. In DNA form, the CDR3 reads TGTGCCAGCAATACAGGGCCCATGAACACTGAAGCTTTCTTT. This codes for CASNTGPMNTEAFF.